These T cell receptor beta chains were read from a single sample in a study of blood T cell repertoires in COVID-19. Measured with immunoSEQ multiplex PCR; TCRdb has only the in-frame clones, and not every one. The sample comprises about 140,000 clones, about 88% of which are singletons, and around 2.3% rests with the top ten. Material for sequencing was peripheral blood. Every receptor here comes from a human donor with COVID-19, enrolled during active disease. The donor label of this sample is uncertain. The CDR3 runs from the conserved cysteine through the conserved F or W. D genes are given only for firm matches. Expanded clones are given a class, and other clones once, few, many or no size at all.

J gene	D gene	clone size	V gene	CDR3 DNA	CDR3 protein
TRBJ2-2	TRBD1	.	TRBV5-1	TGCGCCAGCGAAGGACAGGGCCTCACCGGGGAGCTGTTTTTT	CASEGQGLTGELFF
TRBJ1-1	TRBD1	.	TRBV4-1	TGCGCCAGCAGCCAGATTGTTGTACGCGGAGGGGGCGCGAGAGCTTTCTTT	CASSQIVVRGGGARAFF
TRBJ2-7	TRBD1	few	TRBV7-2	TGTGCCAGCAGCTTAGAACAGGGGGCCCACGAGCAGTACTTC	CASSLEQGAHEQYF
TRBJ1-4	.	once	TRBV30	TGTGCCTGGAGTATGTCCGTTAATGAAAAACTGTTTTTT	CAWSMSVNEKLFF
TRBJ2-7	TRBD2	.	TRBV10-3	TGTGCCATCAGTGGCGGTCCGGGACTAGGGAACTACGAGCAGTACTTC	CAISGGPGLGNYEQYF
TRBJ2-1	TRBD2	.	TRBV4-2	TGTGCCAGCAGCCAATACCTCGGGACTAGCGGGAGATCAAGTCGGGACAATGAGCAGTTCTTC	CASSQYLGTSGRSSRDNEQFF
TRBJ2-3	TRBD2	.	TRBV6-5	TGTGCCAGCAGTTACGGGGGGGGCACAGATACGCAGTATTTT	CASSYGGGTDTQYF
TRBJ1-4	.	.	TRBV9	TGTGCCAGCAGCGTAGGAGGGATAAATGAAAAACTGTTTTTT	CASSVGGINEKLFF
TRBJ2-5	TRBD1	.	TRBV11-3	TGTGCCAGCAGCGTCATATCCGACAGGGGGAGAGAGACCCAGTACTTC	CASSVISDRGRETQYF
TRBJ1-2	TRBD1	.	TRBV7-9	TGTGCCAGCAGCCGTGGACAGGTTCCTAACTATGGCTACACCTTC	CASSRGQVPNYGYTF
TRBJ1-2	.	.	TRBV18	TGTGCCAGCTCACCACTGCCAGCTAACTATGGCTACACCTTC	CASSPLPANYGYTF
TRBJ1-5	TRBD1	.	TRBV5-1	TGCGCCAGCAGCACTTCGGACAGGGATCGTAGCAGTAGCAATCAGCCCCAGCATTTT	CASSTSDRDRSSSNQPQHF
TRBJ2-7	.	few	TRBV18	TGTGCCAGCTCACCGATGGGTCAGGCTTCCTACGAGCAGTACTTC	CASSPMGQASYEQYF
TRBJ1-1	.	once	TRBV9	TGTGCCAGCAGCGTAGGGGCCCTTATGAACACTGAAGCTTTCTTT	CASSVGALMNTEAFF
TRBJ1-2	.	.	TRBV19	TGTGCCAGTACCCCTTTCGAGCCAACCATCTATGGCTACACCTTC	CASTPFEPTIYGYTF
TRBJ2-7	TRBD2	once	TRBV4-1	TGCGCCAGCAGCCAAGATCTTCGTGGGGGGGATTACTTC	CASSQDLRGGDYF
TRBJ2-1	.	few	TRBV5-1	TGCGCCAGCAGCCCCTGGCGGGGCGGCCGGAGCGGTGAGCAGTTCTTC	CASSPWRGGRSGEQFF
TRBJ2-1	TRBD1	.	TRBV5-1	TGCGCCAGCAGCTGGAGACAGGGGTCCTACAATGAGCAGTTCTTC	CASSWRQGSYNEQFF
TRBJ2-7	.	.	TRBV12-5	TGTGCTAGTGGTTTGGCCTCGGACAGTAGCTCCTACGAGCAGTACTTC	CASGLASDSSSYEQYF
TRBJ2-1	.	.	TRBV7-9	TGTGCCAGCAGCTTCCCGGTGGGGGGCTACAATGAGCAGTTCTTC	CASSFPVGGYNEQFF
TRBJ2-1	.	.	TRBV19	TGTGCCAGTAGTATAGGGCAGGCCCACTTTACTTACAATGAGCAGTTCTTC	CASSIGQAHFTYNEQFF
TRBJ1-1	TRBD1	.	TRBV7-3	TGTGCCAGCAGCTTAGACGGGGCAGGGGGCGGGGAAGCTTTCTTT	CASSLDGAGGGEAFF
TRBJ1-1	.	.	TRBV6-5	TGTGCCAGCAGTTACGTCCAGTCGACTGAAGCTTTCTTT	CASSYVQSTEAFF
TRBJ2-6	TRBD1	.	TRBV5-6	TGTGCCAGCAGCTTGCCCGGGACAGGGGGCAACGTCCTGACTTTC	CASSLPGTGGNVLTF
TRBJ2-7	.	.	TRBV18	TGTGCCAGCTCACCTCCGCAGGGGGGTCCCTACGAGCAGTACTTC	CASSPPQGGPYEQYF
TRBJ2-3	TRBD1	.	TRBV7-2	TGTGCCAGCAGCCACGATCCACCCCGGACAGGGACAGATACGCAGTATTTT	CASSHDPPRTGTDTQYF
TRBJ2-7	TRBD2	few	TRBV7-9	TGTGCCAGCAGCTTAGTTGCGGGGGGGAAGTACGAGCAGTACTTC	CASSLVAGGKYEQYF
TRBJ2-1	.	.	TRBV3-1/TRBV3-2	TGTGCCAGCAGCCTACTAGTCAGCTCCTACAATGAGCAGTTCTTC	CASSLLVSSYNEQFF
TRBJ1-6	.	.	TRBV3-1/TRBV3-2	TGTGCCAGCAGCCAAGGCCTCGACAGTATCCACTTT	CASSQGLDSIHF
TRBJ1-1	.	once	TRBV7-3	TGTGCCAGCAGCTTAACGGCCAACAGGAGACCCGACACTGAAGCTTTCTTT	CASSLTANRRPDTEAFF
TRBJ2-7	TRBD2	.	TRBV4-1	TGCGCCAGCAGCCAAGGGACTAGCGGTTACGAGCAGTACTTC	CASSQGTSGYEQYF
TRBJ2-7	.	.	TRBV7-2	TGTGCCAGCAGCTCGCTGGGGGCCTCCTACGAGCAGTACTTC	CASSSLGASYEQYF
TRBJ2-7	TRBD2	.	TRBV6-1	TGTGCCAGCAGTGATGGGGCTAGCGGCTCCTACGAGCAGTACTTC	CASSDGASGSYEQYF
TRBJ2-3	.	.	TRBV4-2	TGTGCCAGCAGCCAAGATAGAAGAATCACAGATACGCAGTATTTT	CASSQDRRITDTQYF
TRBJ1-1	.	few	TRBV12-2	TGTGCAAGTCGCCGCAGGGAGAACACTGAAGCTTTCTTT	CASRRRENTEAFF
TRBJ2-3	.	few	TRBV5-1	TGCGCCAGCAGCTTGGTGTGGGGGGAAGATACGCAGTATTTT	CASSLVWGEDTQYF